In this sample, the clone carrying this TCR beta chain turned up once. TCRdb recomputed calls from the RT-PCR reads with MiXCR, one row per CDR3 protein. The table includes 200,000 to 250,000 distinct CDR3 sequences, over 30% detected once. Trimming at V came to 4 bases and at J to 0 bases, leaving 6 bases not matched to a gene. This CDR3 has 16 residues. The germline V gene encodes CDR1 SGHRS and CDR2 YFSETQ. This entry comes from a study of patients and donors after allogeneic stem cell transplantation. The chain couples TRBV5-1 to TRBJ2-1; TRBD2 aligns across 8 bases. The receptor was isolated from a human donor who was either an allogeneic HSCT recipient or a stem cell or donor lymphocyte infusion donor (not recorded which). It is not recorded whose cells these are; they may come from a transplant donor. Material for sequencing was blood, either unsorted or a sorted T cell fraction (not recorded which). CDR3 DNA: TGCGCCAGCAGCCGGACGGGGACTAGCTCCTACAATGAGCAGTTCTTC. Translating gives CASSRTGTSSYNEQFF. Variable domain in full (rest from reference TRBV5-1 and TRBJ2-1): KAGVTQTPRYLIKTRGQQVTLSCSPISGHRSVSWYQQTPGQGLQFLFEYFSETQRNKGNFPGRFSGRQFSNSRSEMNVSTLELGDSALYLCASSRTGTSSYNEQFFGPGTRLTVL.